The T cell receptor (beta chain) under discussion was sequenced for a study of shared clonotypes between healthy human individuals. Trimming shortened V by 6 bases and J by 5 bases, and 14 bases separated the two germline ends. This CDR3 is 14 amino acids long. Germline CDR1 SGDLS, CDR2 YYNGEE. As defined, naive CD8 cells were CD45RO-negative and positively selected for CCR7, with terminally differentiated effector memory CD45RA+ cells excluded. Assay used: immunoSEQ multiplex PCR; TCRdb lists only in-frame clones, some missing. The table includes about 700,000 clones, just over 90% detected once. The specimen was naive CD8+ T cells sorted from blood. This TCR derives from a young man in good health. The chain has TRBV9 and TRBJ2-2; maybe TRBD1 (5 bases). The CDR3 protein is CASNDSPGTGELFF. The DNA for the CDR3 is TGTGCCAGCAACGACTCTCCAGGGACCGGGGAGCTGTTTTTT.